The T cell receptor beta chain described here comes from a study of blood T cell repertoires in COVID-19. On the study more broadly: PBMCs, B-cell-depleted T cells, or T cells provided the cDNA or gDNA that made up the material.

Per the study methods: Reference gene primer amplification yielded estimated nucleated cell counts. The repertoire was sequenced with immunoSEQ multiplex PCR; TCRdb's copy has only in-frame clones and lacks some. That table furnishes V, J and clone size, whereas the DNA furnished D and trimming. This table holds roughly 200,000 clones, approximately 88% found once. The CDR3 totals 11 residues. Trimming took off 5 bases at V and 4 bases at J, with 6 bases between the two ends. The germline V gene encodes CDR1 SGHRS and CDR2 YFSETQ. The Seattle patients, enrolled during active infection, were followed longitudinally.

The clonotype originates from a woman aged 40 to 50 with COVID-19, enrolled during active disease. The sample was peripheral blood. The chain carries TRBV5-1 and TRBJ2-5; no reliable D call. The CDR3 here is CASRRLETQYF. In nucleotides, the CDR3 is TGCGCCAGCAGGAGACTAGAGACCCAGTACTTC. Full variable domain (rest looked up from reference TRBV5-1 and TRBJ2-5): KAGVTQTPRYLIKTRGQQVTLSCSPISGHRSVSWYQQTPGQGLQFLFEYFSETQRNKGNFPGRFSGRQFSNSRSEMNVSTLELGDSALYLCASRRLETQYFGPGTRLLVL.